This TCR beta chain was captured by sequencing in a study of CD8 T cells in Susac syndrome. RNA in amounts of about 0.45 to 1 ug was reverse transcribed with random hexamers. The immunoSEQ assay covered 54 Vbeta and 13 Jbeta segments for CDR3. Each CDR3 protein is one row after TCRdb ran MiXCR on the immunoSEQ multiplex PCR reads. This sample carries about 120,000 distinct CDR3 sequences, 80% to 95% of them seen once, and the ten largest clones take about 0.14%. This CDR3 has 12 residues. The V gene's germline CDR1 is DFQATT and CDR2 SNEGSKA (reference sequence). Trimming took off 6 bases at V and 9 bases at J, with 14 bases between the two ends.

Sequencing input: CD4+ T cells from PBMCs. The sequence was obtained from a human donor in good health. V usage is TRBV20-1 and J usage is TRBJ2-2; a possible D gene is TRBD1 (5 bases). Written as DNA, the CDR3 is TGCAGTGCGCAGGGAACGGTCCGGGAGCTGTTTTTT. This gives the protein CSAQGTVRELFF.